This T cell receptor (beta chain) comes out of a study of spatial heterogeneity in lung cancer. Study-level background: Fewer alpha-chain than beta-chain sequences were consistently detected. Averaged across combinations, each unique TCR and UMI pairing appeared more than ten times in raw reads, which were uncorrected.

Indicated time point: blood at routine non-recurrence follow-up after resection. There are many counts of this clonotype. MiXCR, applied by TCRdb to the 5' RACE reads, yields one record per CDR3 protein. The data show under 75,000 distinct CDR3 sequences, approximately 8.9% seen once. The CDR3 contains 15 residues. The germline gives CDR1 SEHNR, CDR2 FQNEAQ (reference sequence). Trimming at V came to 5 bases and at J to 0 bases, leaving 6 bases not matched to a gene. The V gene is TRBV7-9, the J gene TRBJ1-1, with 7 nucleotides matching TRBD1. The sequence was collected from a female donor with early-stage non-small cell lung cancer. Sample: PBMCs, taken at follow-up. CDR3 nucleotide sequence: TGTGCCAGCAGCATAGGACAGGCGATGAACACTGAAGCTTTCTTT. This gives the protein CASSIGQAMNTEAFF.